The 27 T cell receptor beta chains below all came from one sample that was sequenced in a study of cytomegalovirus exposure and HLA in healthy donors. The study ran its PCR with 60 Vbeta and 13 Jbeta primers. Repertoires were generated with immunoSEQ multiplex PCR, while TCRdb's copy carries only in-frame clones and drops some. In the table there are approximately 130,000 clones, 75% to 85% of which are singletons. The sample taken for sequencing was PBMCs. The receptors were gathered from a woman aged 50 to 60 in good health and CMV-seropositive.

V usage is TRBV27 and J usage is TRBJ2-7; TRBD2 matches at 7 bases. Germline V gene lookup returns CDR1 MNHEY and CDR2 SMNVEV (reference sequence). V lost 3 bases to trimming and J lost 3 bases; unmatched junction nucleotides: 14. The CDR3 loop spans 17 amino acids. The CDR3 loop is CASSLALGEGRVYEQYF. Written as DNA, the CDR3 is TGTGCCAGCAGTTTGGCCCTGGGTGAGGGGAGGGTCTACGAGCAGTACTTC.

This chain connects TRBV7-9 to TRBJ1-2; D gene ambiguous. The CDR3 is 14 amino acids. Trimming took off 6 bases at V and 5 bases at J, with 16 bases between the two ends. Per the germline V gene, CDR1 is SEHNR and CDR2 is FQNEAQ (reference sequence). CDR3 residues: CASSRSPQTYGYTF. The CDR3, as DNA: TGTGCCAGCAGTCGATCCCCCCAGACTTATGGCTACACCTTC.

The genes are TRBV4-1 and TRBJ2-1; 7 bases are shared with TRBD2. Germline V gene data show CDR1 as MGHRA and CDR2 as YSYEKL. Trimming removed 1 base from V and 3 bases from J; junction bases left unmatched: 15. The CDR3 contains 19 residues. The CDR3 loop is CASSQVGAGVRGNYNEQFF. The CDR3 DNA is TGCGCCAGCAGCCAAGTCGGGGCGGGAGTAAGGGGCAACTACAATGAGCAGTTCTTC.

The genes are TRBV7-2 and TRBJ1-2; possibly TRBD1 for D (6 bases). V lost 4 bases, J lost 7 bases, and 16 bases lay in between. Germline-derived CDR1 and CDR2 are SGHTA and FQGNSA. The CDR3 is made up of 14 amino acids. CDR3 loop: CASSSTGPWGGYTF. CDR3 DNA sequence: TGTGCCAGCAGCTCGACAGGCCCGTGGGGTGGCTACACCTTC.

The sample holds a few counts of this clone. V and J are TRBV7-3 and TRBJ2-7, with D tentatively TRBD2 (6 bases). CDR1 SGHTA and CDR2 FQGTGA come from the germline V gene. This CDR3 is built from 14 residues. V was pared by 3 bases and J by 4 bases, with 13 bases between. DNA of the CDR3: TGTGCCAGCAGCTTGCGTAGCGGTTCTTACGAGCAGTACTTC. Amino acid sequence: CASSLRSGSYEQYF.

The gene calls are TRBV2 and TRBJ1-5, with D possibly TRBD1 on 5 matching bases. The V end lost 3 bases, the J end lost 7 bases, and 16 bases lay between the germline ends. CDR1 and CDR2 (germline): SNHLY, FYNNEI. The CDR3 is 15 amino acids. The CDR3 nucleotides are TGTGCCAGCAGTGATGGGACCCCCGCGGGGCAGCCCCAGCATTTT. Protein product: CASSDGTPAGQPQHF. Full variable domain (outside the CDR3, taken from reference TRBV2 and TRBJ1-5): EPEVTQTPSHQVTQMGQEVILRCVPISNHLYFYWYRQILGQKVEFLVSFYNNEISEKSEIFDDQFSVERPDGSNFTLKIRSTKLEDSAMYFCASSDGTPAGQPQHFGDGTRLSIL.

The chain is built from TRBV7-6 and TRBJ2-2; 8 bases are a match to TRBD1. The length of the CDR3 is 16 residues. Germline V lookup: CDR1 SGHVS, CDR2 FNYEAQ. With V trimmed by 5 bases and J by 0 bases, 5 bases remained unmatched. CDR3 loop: CASSPGQVTNTGELFF. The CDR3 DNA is TGTGCCAGCAGCCCGGGACAGGTGACGAACACCGGGGAGCTGTTTTTT.

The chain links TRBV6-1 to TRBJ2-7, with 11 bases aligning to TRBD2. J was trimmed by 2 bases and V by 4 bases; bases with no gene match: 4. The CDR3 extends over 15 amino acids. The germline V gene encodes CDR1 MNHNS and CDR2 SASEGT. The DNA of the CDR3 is TGTGCCAGCAGTGCACTAGCGGGAGAGACCTACGAGCAGTACTTC. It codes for CASSALAGETYEQYF.

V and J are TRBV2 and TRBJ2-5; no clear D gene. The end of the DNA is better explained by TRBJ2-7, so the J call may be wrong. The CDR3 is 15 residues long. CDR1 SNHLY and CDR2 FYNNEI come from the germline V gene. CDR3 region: CASSEERNTNYEQYF. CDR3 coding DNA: TGTGCCAGCAGTGAAGAGAGAAACACGAACTACGAGCAGTACTTC.

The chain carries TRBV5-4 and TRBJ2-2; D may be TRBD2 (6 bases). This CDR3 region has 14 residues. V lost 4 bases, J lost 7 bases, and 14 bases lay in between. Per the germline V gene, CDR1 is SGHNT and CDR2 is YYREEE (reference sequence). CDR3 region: CASSISREFGELFF. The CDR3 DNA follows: TGTGCCAGCAGCATATCTCGGGAGTTCGGGGAGCTGTTTTTT. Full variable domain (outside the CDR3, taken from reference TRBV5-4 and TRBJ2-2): ETGVTQSPTHLIKTRGQQVTLRCSSQSGHNTVSWYQQALGQGPQFIFQYYREEENGRGNFPPRFSGLQFPNYSSELNVNALELDDSALYLCASSISREFGELFFGEGSRLTVL.

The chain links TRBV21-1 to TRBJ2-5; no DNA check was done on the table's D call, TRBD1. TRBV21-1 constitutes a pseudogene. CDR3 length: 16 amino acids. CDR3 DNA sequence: TGTGCCAGCAGCAAATCGAATGGGGCCCCCCCAGAGACCCAGTACTTC. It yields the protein CASSKSNGAPPETQYF.

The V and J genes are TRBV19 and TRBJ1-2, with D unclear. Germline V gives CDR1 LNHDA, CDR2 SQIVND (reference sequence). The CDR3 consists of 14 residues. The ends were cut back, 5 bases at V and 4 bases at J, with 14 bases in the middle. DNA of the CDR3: TGTGCCAGTAGTTCACGGACGGACTTCTATGGCTACACCTTC. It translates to CASSSRTDFYGYTF.

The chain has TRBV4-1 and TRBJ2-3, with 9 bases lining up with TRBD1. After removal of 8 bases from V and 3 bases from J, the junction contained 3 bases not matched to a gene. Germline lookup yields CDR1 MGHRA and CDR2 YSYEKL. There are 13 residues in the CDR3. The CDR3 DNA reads TGCGCCAGCTGTGGGACAGGGACAGATACGCAGTATTTT. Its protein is CASCGTGTDTQYF.

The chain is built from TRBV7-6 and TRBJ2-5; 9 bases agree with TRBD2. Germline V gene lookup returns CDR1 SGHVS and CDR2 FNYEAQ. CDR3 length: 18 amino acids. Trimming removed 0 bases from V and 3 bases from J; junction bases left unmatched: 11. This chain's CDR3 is CASSLAGGWRGGKETQYF. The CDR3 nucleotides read TGTGCCAGCAGCTTAGCGGGTGGTTGGCGGGGGGGAAAAGAGACCCAGTACTTC.

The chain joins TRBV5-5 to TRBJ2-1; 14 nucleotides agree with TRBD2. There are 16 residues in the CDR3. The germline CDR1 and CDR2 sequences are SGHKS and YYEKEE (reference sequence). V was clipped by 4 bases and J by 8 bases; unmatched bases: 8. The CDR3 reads CASSNGGTSGSDEQFF. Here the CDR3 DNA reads TGTGCCAGCAGCAATGGAGGGACTAGCGGGAGCGATGAGCAGTTCTTC. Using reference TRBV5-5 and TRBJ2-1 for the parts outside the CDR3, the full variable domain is DAGVTQSPTHLIKTRGQQVTLRCSPISGHKSVSWYQQVLGQGPQFIFQYYEKEERGRGNFPDRFSARQFPNYSSELNVNALLLGDSALYLCASSNGGTSGSDEQFFGPGTRLTVL.

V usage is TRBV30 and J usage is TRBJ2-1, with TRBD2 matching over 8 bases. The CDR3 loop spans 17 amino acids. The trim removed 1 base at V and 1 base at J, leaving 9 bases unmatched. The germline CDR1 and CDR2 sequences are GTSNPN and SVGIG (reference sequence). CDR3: CAWSERGGRRSYNEQFF. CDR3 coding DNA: TGTGCCTGGAGTGAACGGGGGGGCCGTCGGTCCTACAATGAGCAGTTCTTC.

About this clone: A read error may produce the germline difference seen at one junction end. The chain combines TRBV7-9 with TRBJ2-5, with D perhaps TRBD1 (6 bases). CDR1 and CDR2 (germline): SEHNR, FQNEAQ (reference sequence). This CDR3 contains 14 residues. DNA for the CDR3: TGTGCCAGCAGTCAACAGGGATTTACGGTGGTAGAGAACTTC. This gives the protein CASSQQGFTVVENF.

The CDR3 DNA sequence: TGCAGCTGCACAGGGGGCGCTCCCAAAAACATTCAGTACTTC. The encoded protein is CSCTGGAPKNIQYF. J is TRBJ2-4 and V is TRBV29-1, with TRBD1 identical over 9 bases. The CDR3 extends over 14 amino acids. With V trimmed by 8 bases and J by 2 bases, 7 bases remained unmatched. The germline V gene has CDR1 SQVTM and CDR2 ANQGSEA.

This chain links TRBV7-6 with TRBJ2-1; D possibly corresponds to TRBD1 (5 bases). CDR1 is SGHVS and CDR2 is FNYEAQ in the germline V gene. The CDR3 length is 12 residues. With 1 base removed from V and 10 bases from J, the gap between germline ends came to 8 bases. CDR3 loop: CASSLGGQEQFF. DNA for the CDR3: TGTGCCAGCAGCTTAGGCGGACAAGAGCAGTTCTTC.

CDR3 residues: CASSSLTGLGERARMLMNTEAFF. Written as DNA, the CDR3 is TGTGCCAGCAGTTCCCTGACGGGTCTGGGTGAGAGGGCCCGAATGCTGATGAACACTGAAGCTTTCTTT. V gene TRBV2 combines with J gene TRBJ1-1; D is undetermined. Trimming took 5 bases from V and 0 from J, leaving 37 bases between them. CDR1 and CDR2 from the germline V gene are SNHLY and FYNNEI. This CDR3 is built from 23 residues.

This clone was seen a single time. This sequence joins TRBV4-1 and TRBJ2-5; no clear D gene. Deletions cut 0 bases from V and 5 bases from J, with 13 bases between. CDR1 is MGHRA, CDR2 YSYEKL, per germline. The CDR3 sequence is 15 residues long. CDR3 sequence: CASSQEPAVGETQYF. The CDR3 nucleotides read TGCGCCAGCAGCCAAGAGCCAGCCGTCGGGGAGACCCAGTACTTC.

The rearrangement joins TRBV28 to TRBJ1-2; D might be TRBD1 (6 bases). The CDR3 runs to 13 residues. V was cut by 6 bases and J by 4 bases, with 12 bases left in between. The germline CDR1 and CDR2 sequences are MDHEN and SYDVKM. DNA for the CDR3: TGTGCCAGCAGGTTAAGGGGGTTCTATGGCTACACCTTC. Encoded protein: CASRLRGFYGYTF.

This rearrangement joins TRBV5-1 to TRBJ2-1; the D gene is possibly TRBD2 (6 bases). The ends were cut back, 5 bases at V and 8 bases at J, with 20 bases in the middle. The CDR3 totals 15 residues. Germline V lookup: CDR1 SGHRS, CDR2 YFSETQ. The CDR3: CASSLDGAGGYEQFF. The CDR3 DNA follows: TGCGCCAGCAGTCTGGACGGAGCGGGTGGGTATGAGCAGTTCTTC.

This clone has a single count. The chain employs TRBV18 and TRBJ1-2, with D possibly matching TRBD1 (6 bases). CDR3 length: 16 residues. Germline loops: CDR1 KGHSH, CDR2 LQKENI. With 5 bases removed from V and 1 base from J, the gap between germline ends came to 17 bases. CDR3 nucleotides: TGTGCCAGCTCAGGGGGCGCTGGGGACGGTAACTATGGCTACACCTTC. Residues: CASSGGAGDGNYGYTF.

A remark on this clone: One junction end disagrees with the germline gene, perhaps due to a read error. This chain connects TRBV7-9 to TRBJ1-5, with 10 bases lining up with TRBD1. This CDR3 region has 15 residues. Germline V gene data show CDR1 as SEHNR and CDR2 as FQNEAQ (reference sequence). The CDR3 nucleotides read TGTTCCAGCAGCTTAGGGACAGGGGAAGGGCAGCCCCAGCATTTT. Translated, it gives CSSSLGTGEGQPQHF.

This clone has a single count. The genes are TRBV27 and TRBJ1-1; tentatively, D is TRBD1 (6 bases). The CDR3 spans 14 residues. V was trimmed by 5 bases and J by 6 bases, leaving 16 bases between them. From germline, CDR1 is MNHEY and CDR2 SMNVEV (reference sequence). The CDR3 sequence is CASSATQGQPEAFF. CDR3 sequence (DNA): TGTGCCAGCAGTGCAACACAGGGTCAACCTGAAGCTTTCTTT.

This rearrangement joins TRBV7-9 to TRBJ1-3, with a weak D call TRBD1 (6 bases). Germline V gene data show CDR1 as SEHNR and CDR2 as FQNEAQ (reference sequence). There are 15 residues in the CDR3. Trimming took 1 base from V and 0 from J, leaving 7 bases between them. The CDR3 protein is CASSLVRGSGNTIYF. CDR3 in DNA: TGTGCCAGCAGCTTAGTCAGGGGCTCTGGAAACACCATATATTTT.